Each of the 14 T cell receptor beta chains below was sequenced from the same sample in a study of cytomegalovirus exposure and HLA in healthy donors. The primer mix had 60 Vbeta and 13 Jbeta primers. Profiled with immunoSEQ multiplex PCR; TCRdb holds only in-frame clones, not every one. The sample shows about 160,000 clones, around 77% of them seen only once. The sequenced material came from PBMCs. The receptors here all came from a man in his forties or fifties in good health and CMV-seropositive.

This sequence joins TRBV25-1 and TRBJ1-2, with 11 bases matching TRBD1. Trimming removed 1 base from V and 3 bases from J; junction bases left unmatched: 7. The CDR3 runs to 17 residues. Germline V lookup: CDR1 MGHDK, CDR2 SYGVNS. The CDR3 sequence is CASSEWGQGVDYYGYTF. The CDR3, as DNA: TGTGCCAGCAGTGAATGGGGACAGGGGGTCGATTACTATGGCTACACCTTC.

The J gene is TRBJ2-2, the V gene TRBV27; 10 bases are shared with TRBD1. This CDR3 spans 16 amino acids. Unmatched junction bases numbered 9, after V lost 4 bases and J lost 7 bases. Germline values: CDR1 MNHEY, CDR2 SMNVEV (reference sequence). CDR3 sequence (DNA): TGTGCCAGCAGTTCTCGACAGGGGGCCAAGGGCGGGGAGCTGTTTTTT. This gives the protein CASSSRQGAKGGELFF.

CDR3 region: CASSQVGGQPQHF. CDR3 bases: TGTGCCAGCAGCCAAGTTGGGGGGCAGCCCCAGCATTTT. The V gene is TRBV14, the J gene TRBJ1-5; D perhaps matches TRBD1 (5 bases). V was trimmed by 1 base and J by 7 bases, leaving 8 bases between them. The CDR3 extends over 13 amino acids. Germline-derived CDR1 and CDR2 are SGHDN and FVKESK.

This rearrangement joins TRBV27 to TRBJ1-4; 7 positions agree with TRBD1. The CDR3 contains 16 residues. The trim removed 8 bases at V and 7 bases at J, leaving 16 bases unmatched. Germline V lookup: CDR1 MNHEY, CDR2 SMNVEV (reference sequence). CDR3 sequence reads: CASALGTEALIEKLFF. The CDR3 coding sequence is TGTGCCAGCGCCTTGGGGACAGAGGCCCTAATTGAAAAACTGTTTTTT.

The rearrangement uses TRBV4-3 and TRBJ1-2; TRBD1 matches 8 bases. Germline loops: CDR1 LGHNA, CDR2 YSLEER. The V segment lost 2 bases and the J segment 2 bases; nucleotides outside the gene matches: 7. This CDR3 has 16 amino acids. For the CDR3, the DNA is TGCGCCAGCAGCCAAAACGCGGACAGGGCGAACTATGGCTACACCTTC. This codes for CASSQNADRANYGYTF.

The chain has TRBV29-1 and TRBJ2-7; 8 nucleotides match TRBD1. CDR1 is SQVTM and CDR2 is ANQGSEA in the germline V gene. This CDR3 spans 14 amino acids. Trimming at V came to 3 bases and at J to 7 bases, leaving 11 bases not matched to a gene. For the CDR3, the DNA is TGCAGCGTTGATTTGGCAGGGGGCTCCCGGGAGCAGTACTTC. This codes for CSVDLAGGSREQYF.

V and J are TRBV4-2 and TRBJ1-6, with 7 bases aligning to TRBD1. This CDR3 contains 17 residues. V trimming: 2 bases; J trimming: 10 bases; junction bases outside the gene matches: 14. Looked up from germline, CDR1 is LGHNA and CDR2 is YNFKEQ. The CDR3 DNA follows: TGTGCCAGCAGCCAAAGTGGACAGGCCGTAAGCTACTCACCCCTCCACTTT. Translation: CASSQSGQAVSYSPLHF.

The V call is TRBV10-1, the J call TRBJ1-3; D call uncertain. This CDR3 comprises 16 residues. CDR1 is WNHNN, CDR2 SYGVQD, per germline (reference sequence). Trimming removed 0 bases from V and 1 base from J, with 10 bases in between. For the CDR3, the DNA is TGCGCCAGCAGTGAGTCGACTCTCTTGTCTGGAAACACCATATATTTT. Protein sequence: CASSESTLLSGNTIYF.

The rearrangement links TRBV27 to TRBJ2-1; 8 nucleotides align to TRBD1. CDR1 is MNHEY and CDR2 is SMNVEV in the germline V gene (reference sequence). The CDR3 runs 16 residues. The V gene end was trimmed by 5 bases and the J gene end by 3 bases; junction bases not matched to a gene: 9. This CDR3 is CASSTAGTGFYNEQFF. The CDR3 DNA sequence: TGTGCCAGCAGTACGGCCGGGACAGGATTCTACAATGAGCAGTTCTTC.

The rearrangement links TRBV5-5 to TRBJ1-2; D perhaps matches TRBD1 (5 bases). V was pared by 3 bases and J by 4 bases, with 19 bases between. Germline V CDR1 and CDR2: SGHKS, YYEKEE (reference sequence). This CDR3 is 16 amino acids long. The CDR3 DNA sequence: TGTGCCAGCAGCTGGACGAACTCAGGGTTGAGCTATGGCTACACCTTC. Encoded protein: CASSWTNSGLSYGYTF.

Of note for this clone: The same CDR3 also results from other DNA sequences found in this sample. The gene calls are TRBV28 and TRBJ2-1; 10 bases are shared with TRBD2. Germline lookup yields CDR1 MDHEN and CDR2 SYDVKM. Trimming at V came to 2 bases and at J to 8 bases, leaving 15 bases not matched to a gene. This CDR3 has 18 residues. The chain's CDR3 is CASSLAGAGAGGRDEQFF. CDR3 nucleotide sequence: TGTGCCAGCAGTTTAGCAGGGGCTGGAGCGGGGGGGCGTGATGAGCAGTTCTTC.

The chain links TRBV5-1 to TRBJ1-3; no definite D call. CDR1 SGHRS and CDR2 YFSETQ come from the germline V gene. The CDR3 contains 14 residues. The V end was cut by 3 bases, the J end by 1 base, with 8 bases between. Written as DNA, the CDR3 is TGCGCCAGCAGCTACGAGGGTTCTGGAAACACCATATATTTT. It yields the protein CASSYEGSGNTIYF.

The CDR3 DNA sequence: TGTGCCAGCAGCCCAAACACAGGACAGTTTGGCTACACCTTC. Its protein is CASSPNTGQFGYTF. The gene calls are TRBV9 and TRBJ1-2, with TRBD1 as a possible D gene (6 bases). V gave up 4 bases and J gave up 7 bases, with 17 bases separating them. Looked up from germline, CDR1 is SGDLS and CDR2 is YYNGEE. There are 14 residues in the CDR3.

This clone was seen a single time. The chain uses TRBV6-5 and TRBJ2-7; D is undetermined. The CDR3 contains 15 residues. Trimming took off 4 bases at V and 0 bases at J, with 13 bases between the two ends. The germline CDR1 and CDR2 sequences are MNHEY and SVGAGI. CDR3 DNA: TGTGCCAGCAGTTTTAGCCCTAAGAGCTCCTACGAGCAGTACTTC. Translated: CASSFSPKSSYEQYF.